The clone carrying this T cell receptor (beta chain) came up a few times. The sample belongs to a study of blood T cell repertoires in COVID-19. Trimming removed 0 bases from V and 3 bases from J, with 11 bases in between. The length of the CDR3 is 15 residues. CDR1 and CDR2 (germline): SGDLS, YYNGEE. Assay used: immunoSEQ multiplex PCR; TCRdb lists only in-frame clones, some missing. The sample has 99,000 or so clones, roughly four fifths seen once. The rearrangement links TRBV9 to TRBJ2-3; TRBD2 might be the D (5 bases). This clonotype originated in a woman at least 80 years old with active or convalescent COVID-19. Input material: peripheral blood. CDR3 sequence: CASSVGAVLTDTQYF. CDR3 DNA sequence: TGTGCCAGCAGCGTAGGAGCGGTCCTAACAGATACGCAGTATTTT.